Reported below is one T cell receptor (beta chain). The sample is drawn from a study of shared clonotypes between healthy human individuals. This table comes from immunoSEQ multiplex PCR, and its TCRdb copy is limited to in-frame clones, with some not included. The sample records 2 million to 2.5 million clones, 93% being singletons. CDR1 and CDR2 (germline): MNHEY, SVGAGI. This CDR3 has 15 amino acids. Trimming removed 4 bases at V and 1 base at J, with 12 bases between. Input material: naive CD4+ T cells from PBMCs. Subset denoted: CD45RA+ positively selected. The TCR comes from a man between 18 and 35 years old in good health. Some clones in this sample may be carry-over from other donors' samples. The V and J genes are TRBV6-5 and TRBJ2-3; D possibly corresponds to TRBD2 (6 bases). The CDR3 coding sequence is TGTGCCAGCAGTTGGCGGACGGGGGGCACAGATACGCAGTATTTT. Encoded protein: CASSWRTGGTDTQYF.